This T cell receptor (beta chain) was identified in a study of T cells after yellow fever vaccination. In the study overall: SMART-Seq v4 Ultra Low Input prepared libraries from low-cell fractions. Study-wide results and caveats: Abundant bulk-derived clonotypes could contaminate FACS-sorted repertoires. The secondary response was weaker but peaked faster, day 5 versus 15.

This clonotype was counted many times. The antigen is unknown. The V gene's germline CDR1 is DFQATT and CDR2 SNEGSKA (reference sequence). Trimming took off 5 bases at V and 2 bases at J, with 8 bases between the two ends. This CDR3 has 12 residues. The authors made TCR cDNA by 5'RACE template switching, adding a universal primer site and UMIs. TCRdb independently ran MiXCR on the 5' RACE reads; one entry per CDR3 protein. The table includes about 240,000 distinct CDR3 sequences, roughly 3.5% detected once. Sequenced here: PBMCs, sampled 15 days after the yellow fever booster vaccination. The chain links TRBV20-1 to TRBJ2-3; no firm D call. This TCR was sampled from a man between 18 and 29 years old who received the YFV17D yellow fever vaccine. The CDR3 DNA follows: TGCAGTGCTGAAAGGTCCACAGATACGCAGTATTTT. Translating gives CSAERSTDTQYF.